The sequence of this TCR beta chain was determined in a study of PD-1 blockade in mismatch repair-deficient tumors. Background on the study: All were previously treated, progressing patients with some twelve mismatch repair-deficient cancer types.

TCRdb's copy holds only in-frame clones and misses some; the assay was immunoSEQ multiplex PCR. The sample has about 60,000 clones; about 87% are singletons. In the case of this clone: Its matching antigen is unknown.

Findings and limits, study-wide: After pembrolizumab, tumor-resident clones rose rapidly, then generally contracted before radiologic responses.

Every patient had mismatch repair deficiency by PCR or immunohistochemistry. TCR sequencing covered a few patients who responded to pembrolizumab. Germline CDR1 is MNHEY and CDR2 is SMNVEV (reference sequence). This CDR3 is built from 14 residues. V dropped 5 bases and J dropped 5 bases, with 14 bases sitting between them. Sequenced here: peripheral blood, sampled 52 weeks after starting pembrolizumab. The chain recombines TRBV27 with TRBJ2-3; the D call may be TRBD1 or TRBD2 (5 bases each). The sequence was obtained from an adult with mismatch repair-deficient cancer. CDR3 in amino acids: CASSPGTAQDTQYF. CDR3 DNA: TGTGCCAGCAGTCCCGGGACCGCACAAGATACGCAGTATTTT.